The rows below give T cell receptor beta chains drawn from one sample of a study of post-analysis software for immune sequencing data. A single record per CDR3 protein comes from TCRdb applying MiXCR to the PCR reads. Of some 800,000 distinct CDR3 sequences listed, roughly 50% are singletons. The sample taken for sequencing was blood. All receptors come from a girl aged 10-17 years with multiple sclerosis. Both conserved end residues are part of each CDR3. Fields, in order: J gene, clone size, V gene, D gene, CDR3 protein, CDR3 DNA. A D gene is named only where the DNA matches it firmly. Part of the rows lack a size; the others show once, few, many or a class for expanded clones.

>TRBJ2-3|NA|TRBV10-3|NA
CAASGTGGGQYTDTQYF
TGTGCCGCAAGCGGCACAGGAGGAGGTCAATACACAGATACGCAGTATTTT
>TRBJ2-5|NA|TRBV25-1|TRBD2
CASSEGVLAGGLQETQYF
TGTGCCAGCAGTGAGGGCGTGCTAGCGGGAGGGTTACAAGAGACCCAGTACTTC
>TRBJ2-1|NA|TRBV5-1|NA
CASSLSRDPNEQFF
TGCGCCAGCAGCTTGAGCAGGGATCCCAATGAGCAGTTCTTC
>TRBJ2-1|NA|TRBV6-2/TRBV6-3|TRBD1
CASSAFTDRGWGTNPLDEQFF
TGTGCCAGCAGTGCGTTCACGGACAGGGGGTGGGGGACTAACCCTTTGGATGAGCAGTTCTTC
>TRBJ2-5|few|TRBV4-1|NA
CASSQSQRTQETQYF
TGCGCCAGCAGCCAATCCCAACGAACCCAAGAGACCCAGTACTTC
>TRBJ2-4|NA|TRBV2|NA
CASVAGQLKNIQYF
TGTGCCAGCGTCGCTGGACAGCTCAAAAACATTCAGTACTTC
>TRBJ1-5|NA|TRBV12-3/TRBV12-4|TRBD1
CASSPTGTGSQPQHF
TGTGCCAGCAGCCCTACCGGGACAGGGAGTCAGCCCCAGCATTTT
>TRBJ2-2|few|TRBV6-5|NA
CASMRGNTGELFF
TGTGCCAGCATGAGGGGGAACACCGGGGAGCTGTTTTTT
>TRBJ2-3|NA|TRBV3-1|NA
CASSHGFGGGADTQYF
TGTGCCAGCAGCCACGGCTTCGGGGGAGGCGCAGATACGCAGTATTTT
>TRBJ2-5|NA|TRBV6-6|NA
CASTEDWSLETQYF
TGTGCCAGCACCGAAGACTGGTCGTTGGAGACCCAGTACTTC
>TRBJ2-5|NA|TRBV27|TRBD2
CASSLLAGERKTQYF
TGTGCCAGCAGTCTCCTAGCGGGAGAACGGAAGACCCAGTACTTC
>TRBJ1-1|once|TRBV27|NA
CASRDDGTEAFF
TGTGCCAGCAGGGATGACGGGACAGAAGCTTTCTTT
>TRBJ2-4|NA|TRBV12-3/TRBV12-4|NA
CASSPYSNEQYF
TGTGCCAGCAGTCCCTATTCCAATGAGCAGTACTTC
>TRBJ2-3|NA|TRBV27|TRBD2
CASSLWPGGSTDTQYF
TGTGCCAGCAGTTTATGGCCGGGGGGGAGCACAGATACGCAGTATTTT
>TRBJ2-5|many|TRBV20-1|NA
CSARAQGWGTQYF
TGCAGTGCTAGAGCACAGGGTTGGGGGACCCAGTACTTC
>TRBJ2-3|NA|TRBV12-3/TRBV12-4|TRBD2
CASSFGLAGGLTPDTQYF
TGTGCCAGCAGTTTCGGGCTAGCGGGAGGGCTGACGCCAGATACGCAGTATTTT
>TRBJ1-2|NA|TRBV28|NA
CASSSPGRYYGYTF
TGTGCCAGCAGTTCCCCAGGGCGTTATTATGGCTACACCTTC
>TRBJ2-5|NA|TRBV6-1|TRBD2
CASREGLAGQETQYF
TGTGCCAGCAGAGAGGGGCTAGCGGGGCAAGAGACCCAGTACTTC
>TRBJ2-1|NA|TRBV20-1|NA
CSAGRPHPGYNEQFF
TGCAGTGCTGGTAGACCTCACCCCGGCTACAATGAGCAGTTCTTC
>TRBJ2-7|few|TRBV5-1|TRBD1
CASSLGGQGPYEQYF
TGTGCCAGCAGTTTAGGCGGACAGGGCCCCTACGAGCAGTACTTC
>TRBJ2-1|NA|TRBV5-5|NA
CAGSLWGTNEQFF
TGTGCCGGCAGCTTGTGGGGAACCAATGAGCAGTTCTTC
>TRBJ2-1|NA|TRBV7-9|NA
CASRWGLPRKGLGNEQFF
TGTGCCAGCAGGTGGGGACTCCCCCGGAAAGGCCTAGGGAATGAGCAGTTCTTC
>TRBJ1-1|NA|TRBV2|TRBD1
CACSGDRGAEAFF
TGTGCCTGCTCCGGGGACAGGGGGGCTGAAGCTTTCTTT
>TRBJ1-2|NA|TRBV7-9|NA
CASGPGLDGYTF
TGTGCCAGCGGTCCCGGACTGGATGGCTACACCTTC
>TRBJ2-1|few|TRBV6-2/TRBV6-3|TRBD2
CASSYGRLAGAVQFF
TGTGCCAGCAGTTACGGCCGACTAGCGGGAGCGGTGCAGTTCTTC
>TRBJ1-1|NA|TRBV3-1|NA
CASSHPRQEAFF
TGTGCCAGCAGCCATCCCCGACAGGAAGCTTTCTTT
>TRBJ2-5|NA|TRBV24-1|NA
CATSQQGGGFQETQYF
TGTGCCACCAGCCAACAGGGCGGGGGTTTCCAAGAGACCCAGTACTTC
>TRBJ2-1|NA|TRBV20-1|TRBD2
CSASKLAGNEQFF
TGCAGTGCTAGCAAACTAGCGGGAAATGAGCAGTTCTTC
>TRBJ2-3|NA|TRBV5-1|NA
CASSLLAAKGTDTQYF
TGCGCCAGCAGCCTTTTAGCGGCAAAAGGAACAGATACGCAGTATTTT
>TRBJ1-5|NA|TRBV25-1|NA
CASSEFEGDQPQHF
TGTGCCAGCAGTGAATTCGAGGGAGATCAGCCCCAGCATTTT
>TRBJ2-7|NA|TRBV29-1|TRBD1
CSVEAPGQNPYEQYF
TGCAGCGTTGAAGCCCCGGGACAGAATCCCTACGAGCAGTACTTC
>TRBJ2-1|NA|TRBV15|TRBD2
CATSRAASGREGNEQFF
TGTGCCACCAGCAGAGCGGCTAGCGGGAGGGAAGGCAATGAGCAGTTCTTC
>TRBJ2-3|NA|TRBV11-2|TRBD1
CASLTQGRTDTQYF
TGTGCCAGCTTAACACAGGGGCGCACAGATACGCAGTATTTT
>TRBJ2-7|NA|TRBV12-3/TRBV12-4|TRBD2
CAIRTSGSYEQYF
TGTGCCATACGGACTAGCGGGAGCTACGAGCAGTACTTC
>TRBJ1-1|NA|TRBV29-1|NA
CSGLTGPEAFF
TGCAGCGGCCTAACCGGACCTGAAGCTTTCTTT
>TRBJ2-5|NA|TRBV5-1|TRBD2
CASSLDASGLGETQYF
TGCGCCAGCAGCTTGGATGCTAGCGGACTTGGAGAGACCCAGTACTTC
>TRBJ2-7|few|TRBV27|TRBD2
CASSINSGSEYEQYF
TGTGCCAGCAGTATAAATAGCGGGAGCGAATACGAGCAGTACTTC
>TRBJ2-3|few|TRBV6-6|NA
CASSPSRIAQYF
TGTGCCAGCAGCCCCTCCAGGATAGCGCAGTATTTT
>TRBJ2-7|few|TRBV7-9|NA
CASSLAGQPYEQYF
TGTGCCAGCAGCTTAGCGGGCCAGCCCTACGAGCAGTACTTC
>TRBJ2-7|few|TRBV6-6|NA
CASSLQDLLSYEQYF
TGTGCCAGCAGCCTTCAGGATCTATTGTCCTACGAGCAGTACTTC
>TRBJ2-1|few|TRBV29-1|NA
CSVPGEQFF
TGCAGCGTTCCAGGAGAGCAGTTCTTC
>TRBJ2-4|NA|TRBV5-1|TRBD2
CASSLDVGPGRAQYF
TGCGCCAGCAGCTTGGATGTAGGGCCAGGGAGGGCCCAGTACTTC
>TRBJ2-1|few|TRBV28|TRBD2
CASRLAAYNEQFF
TGTGCCAGCAGACTAGCGGCCTACAATGAGCAGTTCTTC
>TRBJ2-7|few|TRBV20-1|TRBD2
CSAVAGGPDEQYF
TGCAGTGCTGTAGCGGGAGGGCCTGACGAGCAGTACTTC
>TRBJ2-1|NA|TRBV30|NA
CAWSVGIGYEQFF
TGTGCCTGGAGTGTAGGCATAGGGTATGAGCAGTTCTTC
>TRBJ2-7|NA|TRBV20-1|TRBD1
CSADGQDSYEQYF
TGCAGTGCCGACGGACAGGACTCCTACGAGCAGTACTTC
>TRBJ2-7|NA|TRBV14|TRBD1
CASSIGTGQFEQYF
TGTGCCAGTTCGATTGGGACAGGGCAGTTCGAGCAGTACTTC
>TRBJ2-1|NA|TRBV12-3/TRBV12-4|NA
CASSPRWADLGFF
TGTGCCAGCAGTCCCCGGTGGGCGGACTTGGGGTTCTTC
>TRBJ2-7|NA|TRBV6-1|TRBD2
CASTPRLAGATLYEQYF
TGTGCCAGCACTCCAAGACTAGCGGGAGCGACACTCTACGAGCAGTACTTC
>TRBJ2-1|few|TRBV11-2|NA
CASRESDYTYNEQFF
TGTGCCAGCAGGGAGTCGGACTACACCTACAATGAGCAGTTCTTC
>TRBJ2-7|few|TRBV9|TRBD2
CASSPSLAGDRYEQYF
TGTGCCAGCAGCCCAAGTTTAGCGGGAGATCGATACGAGCAGTACTTC
>TRBJ2-5|NA|TRBV10-3|NA
CAISELLGGEQYF
TGTGCCATCAGTGAGCTTTTAGGGGGTGAGCAGTACTTC